Below, 26 T cell receptor beta chains from the same sample are listed, as sequenced in a study of blood T cells in healthy people across ages (dated by TCRdb to about 2015). Library creation used 5' RACE. Sequencing used an Illumina HiSeq 2500. The second PCR ran for about 6 to 11 cycles and used a J-beta primer mix along with a sample-barcoded 5' primer. TCRdb itself trimmed the public reads at Q25 with fastp, ran MiXCR and retained productive beta chains. Each CDR3 protein gets just one entry, which takes the most common genes and DNA from the rows behind it. This sample lists about 630,000 distinct CDR3 sequences; roughly 20% were detected once. The ten top clones hold roughly 3.7% of the sample. The source material was blood. The receptors come from a man between 65 and 80 years old in good health.

This clonotype was seen a handful of times. The V gene is TRBV7-2, the J gene TRBJ2-4; D unclear. The CDR3 runs 15 residues. The germline V and J ends were trimmed by 6 bases and 3 bases, with 15 bases remaining between them. Looked up from germline, CDR1 is SGHTA and CDR2 is FQGNSA. The CDR3 region is CASSPNSVVKNIQYF. The CDR3 coding sequence is TGTGCCAGCAGTCCGAATTCAGTGGTCAAAAACATTCAGTACTTC.

The rearrangement uses TRBV12-3 or TRBV12-4 and TRBJ2-3; TRBD2 matches 12 bases. There are 16 residues in the CDR3. The ends lost 5 bases at V and 4 bases at J; junction bases unmatched: 7. The CDR3 DNA reads as TGTGCCAGCAGTCTTGTGACTAGCGGGAGATCAGATACGCAGTATTTT. Its translation: CASSLVTSGRSDTQYF.

The chain recombines TRBV27 with TRBJ2-3; D might be TRBD2 (5 bases). The CDR3 contains 16 residues. Germline values: CDR1 MNHEY, CDR2 SMNVEV (reference sequence). V lost 2 bases to trimming and J lost 0 bases, with 12 bases between them. The CDR3 bases are TGTGCCAGCAGTTTAAGGAGGTATCCTAGCACAGATACGCAGTATTTT. It codes for CASSLRRYPSTDTQYF.

Concerning this clonotype itself: At one boundary the junction diverges from the germline segment, which might be a read error. The rearrangement joins TRBV7-6 to TRBJ2-2, with 9 bases aligning to TRBD1. This CDR3 is built from 16 residues. Per the germline V gene, CDR1 is SGHVS and CDR2 is FNYEAQ. The CDR3 spells CASSLEGTGKTGGLFF. CDR3 DNA sequence: TGTGCCAGCAGCTTAGAAGGGACAGGGAAAACCGGGGGGCTGTTTTTT.

This clonotype was counted between two and nine times. This chain joins TRBV4-1 and TRBJ1-2, with D perhaps matching TRBD1 (5 bases). Germline values: CDR1 MGHRA, CDR2 YSYEKL. V was trimmed by 7 bases and J by 8 bases, leaving 20 bases between them. The CDR3 has 14 amino acids. This chain's CDR3 is CASNQGGGMDGYTF. CDR3 bases: TGCGCCAGCAACCAGGGCGGGGGAATGGACGGCTACACCTTC.

There are a few counts of this clonotype. CDR3: CASSLAPRGEQYF. The CDR3 DNA reads as TGTGCCAGCAGCTTAGCGCCTAGGGGCGAGCAGTACTTC. The chain recombines TRBV7-8 with TRBJ2-7; D is possibly TRBD1 (5 bases). CDR3 length: 13 amino acids. V was pared by 0 bases and J by 6 bases, with 9 bases between. Germline V gene sequence: CDR1 SGHVS, CDR2 FQNEAQ.

The rearrangement links TRBV29-1 to TRBJ2-1; D is perhaps TRBD2 (6 bases). CDR1 is SQVTM and CDR2 is ANQGSEA in the germline V gene. The CDR3 runs 14 residues. V lost 3 bases, J lost 4 bases, and 13 bases lay in between. In DNA, the CDR3 is TGCAGCGTTGATCGTGGGACTTCTTACAATGAGCAGTTCTTC. This codes for CSVDRGTSYNEQFF.

This clonotype has a handful of counts. The chain carries TRBV29-1 and TRBJ2-6; tentative D call: TRBD1 (5 bases). The germline gives CDR1 SQVTM, CDR2 ANQGSEA. The germline V and J ends were trimmed by 7 bases and 2 bases, with 9 bases remaining between them. CDR3 length: 13 residues. CDR3 in amino acids: CSARVAGANVLTF. The DNA for the CDR3 is TGCAGCGCCAGGGTTGCTGGGGCCAACGTCCTGACTTTC.

The chain carries TRBV20-1 and TRBJ1-2; D possibly corresponds to TRBD1 (5 bases). The CDR3 loop spans 14 amino acids. Germline values: CDR1 DFQATT, CDR2 SNEGSKA (reference sequence). Trimming took off 3 bases at V and 7 bases at J, with 18 bases between the two ends. CDR3 residues: CSASSSGLPSGYTF. CDR3 bases: TGCAGTGCTAGTAGCTCGGGACTGCCTTCTGGCTACACCTTC.

The chain carries TRBV5-1 and TRBJ2-5, with 10 positions matching TRBD2. Near its end, the DNA agrees better with TRBJ2-1, so the J call may be wrong. CDR3 length equals 14 residues. In germline, CDR1 is SGHRS, CDR2 YFSETQ. The CDR3 loop is CASRGLAGVGEQFF. In DNA form, the CDR3 reads TGCGCCAGCAGAGGGCTAGCGGGAGTGGGCGAGCAGTTCTTC.

This clonotype was picked up a small number of times. This rearrangement joins TRBV28 to TRBJ2-1; 7 bases agree with TRBD2. Per germline, CDR1 MDHEN and CDR2 SYDVKM. The CDR3 sequence is 13 residues long. Trimming took 4 bases from V and 7 from J; bases not matched to a gene: 4. The CDR3 coding sequence is TGTGCCAGCAGTTACACGCGGGAGAATGAGCAGTTCTTC. This translates into CASSYTRENEQFF.

This clonotype has just a few counts. The rearrangement uses TRBV5-1 and TRBJ1-4; TRBD1 is a possible D gene (5 bases). Per the germline V gene, CDR1 is SGHRS and CDR2 is YFSETQ. Trimming left V 2 bases short and J 8 bases short, with 13 bases between. The CDR3 totals 14 residues. CDR3: CASSFSRSGEKLFF. Written as DNA, the CDR3 is TGCGCCAGCAGCTTCTCCAGGTCAGGGGAAAAACTGTTTTTT.

J is TRBJ2-3 and V is TRBV27; 7 bases agree with TRBD2. J was trimmed by 1 base and V by 5 bases; bases with no gene match: 6. Germline V gene data show CDR1 as MNHEY and CDR2 as SMNVEV (reference sequence). This CDR3 has 15 amino acids. In DNA, the CDR3 is TGTGCCAGCAGTCCGCGGGAGTATGGCACAGATACGCAGTATTTT. Translated: CASSPREYGTDTQYF.

The chain has TRBV20-1 and TRBJ2-2; D is unresolved. There are 14 residues in the CDR3. Trimming pared 3 bases from V and 4 bases from J, leaving 12 bases between. The germline gives CDR1 DFQATT, CDR2 SNEGSKA (reference sequence). DNA for the CDR3: TGCAGTGCTAGTTGGGAAGGAAGCACCGGGGAGCTGTTTTTT. This sequence encodes CSASWEGSTGELFF.

This clonotype was seen a handful of times. V gene TRBV12-3 or TRBV12-4 combines with J gene TRBJ2-5, with TRBD2 matching 7 bases. V trimming: 3 bases; J trimming: 5 bases; junction bases outside the gene matches: 9. This CDR3 has 15 residues. CDR3: CASSLGGSIGETQYF. The CDR3 region has the DNA TGTGCCAGCAGTTTGGGAGGGAGCATCGGGGAGACCCAGTACTTC.

The sample holds a few counts of this clonotype. The V call is TRBV27, the J call TRBJ2-5; 11 bases are a match to TRBD2. Germline CDR1 is MNHEY and CDR2 is SMNVEV (reference sequence). Germline trimming cut 4 bases from V and 3 bases from J; bases unmatched to any gene: 7. This CDR3 contains 16 residues. CDR3 DNA: TGTGCCAGCAGTTCAGGGACTAGCGGTTTAAAAGAGACCCAGTACTTC. Translated: CASSSGTSGLKETQYF.

The chain is built from TRBV10-3 and TRBJ2-5, with a tentative D call TRBD2 (5 bases). The J call may be wrong; the DNA end is better matched by TRBJ2-1. The germline gives CDR1 ENHRY, CDR2 SYGVKD. The CDR3 runs to 13 residues. The CDR3 DNA reads as TGTGCCATCAGTGAGGGGCCGAGGGATCGGCAGTTCTTC. It specifies CAISEGPRDRQFF.

A few counts support this clonotype. V is TRBV6-1 and J is TRBJ2-3; 15 positions agree with TRBD2. This CDR3 region has 19 residues. V was pared by 8 bases and J by 3 bases, with 15 bases of the junction left unmatched. Looked up from germline, CDR1 is MNHNS and CDR2 is SASEGT. The DNA for the CDR3 is TGTGCCAGCTCACAAGGACTAGCGGGAGGGCTTAGGTGGACAGATACGCAGTATTTT. It specifies CASSQGLAGGLRWTDTQYF.

This clonotype was seen a few times. This CDR3 is CATSKRDSTDTQYF. The DNA for the CDR3 is TGTGCCACCAGCAAGAGGGACAGCACAGATACGCAGTATTTT. The V call is TRBV15, the J call TRBJ2-3, with D perhaps TRBD1 or TRBD2 (5 bases each). Trimming left V 4 bases short and J 0 bases short, with 8 bases between. Germline V gene data show CDR1 as LNHNV and CDR2 as YYDKDF (reference sequence). CDR3 length: 14 amino acids. Together with reference TRBV15 and TRBJ2-3, the CDR3 gives the full variable domain: DAMVIQNPRYQVTQFGKPVTLSCSQTLNHNVMYWYQQKSSQAPKLLFHYYDKDFNNEADTPDNFQSRRPNTSFCFLDIRSPGLGDTAMYLCATSKRDSTDTQYFGPGTRLTVL.

The rearrangement joins TRBV25-1 to TRBJ2-5; 8 bases map to TRBD2. The assigned J gene may be wrong: the sequence end matches TRBJ2-1 better. CDR3 size: 14 residues. Germline assignment: CDR1 MGHDK and CDR2 SYGVNS. This chain's CDR3 is CASSESGRRNEQFF. The CDR3 DNA reads as TGTGCCAGCAGTGAAAGCGGGAGAAGAAATGAGCAGTTCTTC.

V and J are TRBV7-6 and TRBJ1-2; TRBD1 matches 7 bases. The CDR3 contains 14 residues. J lost 4 bases, V lost 1 base, and 3 bases had no gene match. Germline CDR1 SGHVS, CDR2 FNYEAQ. In DNA form, the CDR3 reads TGTGCCAGCAGCTTAGGGGACAGCCGCTATGGCTACACCTTC. Protein product: CASSLGDSRYGYTF.

Note on this clonotype: Because it lacks the conserved phenylalanine or tryptophan at the end, this CDR3 is likely a read error. The chain combines TRBV2 with TRBJ2-3; D gene uncertain. CDR1 and CDR2 from the germline V gene are SNHLY and FYNNEI. The CDR3 contains 15 residues. In nucleotides, the CDR3 is TGTGTCAGCAGTGAAGGGCAACCTTCCCATGATACGCAGTATCTT. Its translation: CVSSEGQPSHDTQYL.

This clonotype was seen once. The chain is built from TRBV7-9 and TRBJ2-2; D is uncertain. CDR3 length: 12 amino acids. CDR1 SEHNR and CDR2 FQNEAQ come from the germline V gene (reference sequence). The ends were cut back, 5 bases at V and 6 bases at J, with 7 bases in the middle. CDR3 protein: CASSPHSGELFF. The CDR3 nucleotides read TGTGCCAGCAGCCCTCACTCCGGGGAGCTGTTTTTT.

The rearrangement links TRBV5-1 to TRBJ2-5; possibly TRBD2 for D (5 bases). There are 15 residues in the CDR3. Germline CDR1 SGHRS, CDR2 YFSETQ. V was pared by 1 base and J by 4 bases, with 14 bases between. The CDR3 is CASSLFPSSRETQYF. The CDR3 nucleotides read TGCGCCAGCAGCTTGTTCCCTAGCTCCAGAGAGACCCAGTACTTC.

The V call is TRBV24-1, the J call TRBJ2-1; TRBD2 might be the D (6 bases). With 9 bases removed from V and 3 bases from J, the gap between germline ends came to 17 bases. The germline CDR1 and CDR2 sequences are KGHDR and SFDVKD. The CDR3 consists of 15 residues. The CDR3 bases are TGTGCCACCCTTCTTAGCGGATCCCACTACAATGAGCAGTTCTTC. It yields the protein CATLLSGSHYNEQFF.

This clonotype was found many times. The chain recombines TRBV3-1 with TRBJ1-3; 7 positions match TRBD1. CDR3 length: 13 residues. Germline V lookup: CDR1 LGHDT, CDR2 YNNKEL (reference sequence). Germline trimming cut 4 bases from V and 4 bases from J; bases unmatched to any gene: 1. CDR3 residues: CASSPGGGNTIYF. The CDR3 nucleotides read TGTGCCAGCAGCCCAGGGGGAGGAAACACCATATATTTT.